This entry lists 2 T cell receptor beta chains sequenced from one sample in a study of blood T cell repertoires in COVID-19. This table comes from immunoSEQ multiplex PCR, and its TCRdb copy is limited to in-frame clones, with some not included. This table holds about 200,000 clones, about nine tenths found once. The source material was peripheral blood. These receptors came from a man aged 50-59 years with acute or convalescent COVID-19.

The chain joins TRBV7-2 to TRBJ2-2; 12 bases fit TRBD2. Germline CDR1 and CDR2: SGHTA and FQGNSA. The V gene end was trimmed by 2 bases and the J gene end by 5 bases; junction bases not matched to a gene: 6. The CDR3 sequence is 17 residues long. The CDR3 sequence is CASSLRASGGVTGELFF. The CDR3 DNA is TGTGCCAGCAGCTTAAGGGCTAGCGGGGGGGTGACCGGGGAGCTGTTTTTT.

The V gene is TRBV2, the J gene TRBJ1-6; D not resolved. CDR1 is SNHLY and CDR2 is FYNNEI in the germline V gene. The CDR3 runs 12 residues. V was trimmed by 6 bases and J by 5 bases, leaving 5 bases between them. CDR3: CASRVDNSPLHF. The CDR3 DNA reads as TGTGCCAGCAGGGTAGATAATTCACCCCTCCACTTT.